Each of the 31 T cell receptor beta chains below was sequenced from the same sample in a study of blood T cells in healthy people across ages. Then a second PCR, running about 6 to 12 cycles, was carried out with a sample-barcoded 5' primer and a J-beta primer mix. Each CDR3 protein gets one entry after TCRdb re-called the 5' RACE reads with MiXCR. The data show around 520,000 distinct CDR3 sequences, about 29% seen once. The same specimen was also included in a second study, on T cells of mothers and their children.

Sequencing used blood. The source of these receptors is a boy aged 2 to 10 in good health.

In its sample, this clonotype was seen a few times. This sequence joins TRBV29-1 and TRBJ2-7, with D tentatively TRBD1 or TRBD2 (6 bases each). The CDR3 runs to 12 residues. The ends were cut back, 5 bases at V and 4 bases at J, with 12 bases in the middle. CDR1 is SQVTM, CDR2 ANQGSEA, per germline. The CDR3 reads CSVTGASYEQYF. The CDR3 nucleotides read TGCAGCGTTACGGGGGCTAGTTACGAGCAGTACTTC.

The CDR3 protein is CASSYSKSNEQFF. CDR3 DNA: TGTGCCAGCAGTTACTCGAAGAGCAATGAGCAGTTCTTC. The chain couples TRBV6-5 to TRBJ2-5; D ambiguous. The J call may be faulty, since TRBJ2-1 better matches the DNA end. The CDR3 is 13 residues long. Per germline, CDR1 MNHEY and CDR2 SVGAGI.

The chain links TRBV28 to TRBJ2-5; D is perhaps TRBD2 (7 bases). Germline V CDR1 and CDR2: MDHEN, SYDVKM. The CDR3 covers 14 residues. V gave up 3 bases and J gave up 4 bases, with 12 bases separating them. Here the CDR3 reads CASSFSGGPETQYF. The DNA of the CDR3 is TGTGCCAGCAGTTTTTCCGGGGGGCCAGAGACCCAGTACTTC.

The chain employs TRBV28 and TRBJ2-2; 12 nucleotides match TRBD2. Germline CDR1 is MDHEN and CDR2 is SYDVKM. The CDR3 consists of 16 residues. Trimming cost V 9 bases and J 0 bases; bases outside gene matches: 5. The CDR3 reads CASKTSGSANTGELFF. CDR3 coding DNA: TGTGCCAGTAAGACTAGCGGGAGTGCGAACACCGGGGAGCTGTTTTTT. Based on the CDR3 plus reference TRBV28 and TRBJ2-2, the full variable domain is DVKVTQSSRYLVKRTGEKVFLECVQDMDHENMFWYRQDPGLGLRLIYFSYDVKMKEKGDIPEGYSVSREKKERFSLILESASTNQTSMYLCASKTSGSANTGELFFGEGSRLTVL.

In regard to this clonotype: Possible read error: a much larger clone is one base away. The genes are TRBV14 and TRBJ1-3; TRBD1 matches at 7 bases. The CDR3 spans 15 residues. In germline, CDR1 is SGHDN, CDR2 FVKESK. With V trimmed by 4 bases and J by 0 bases, 3 bases remained unmatched. CDR3 region: CASSRDRVSGNTIYF. The CDR3 DNA follows: TGTGCCAGCAGCCGAGACAGGGTCTCTGGAAACACCATATATTTT.

Turning to this clonotype: The junction differs from germline at one of its ends, possibly a read error. The chain recombines TRBV5-1 with TRBJ2-5, with D possibly matching TRBD2 (6 bases). Per germline, CDR1 SGHRS and CDR2 YFSETQ. CDR3 length equals 18 residues. The CDR3 spells CASSPPEGTPGRIVVFNF. CDR3 bases: TGCGCCAGCAGCCCACCCGAGGGGACTCCTGGACGTATTGTGGTATTCAACTTC.

The chain couples TRBV4-3 to TRBJ2-7; no reliable D call. The CDR3 runs 14 residues. The V end lost 1 base, the J end lost 5 bases, and 12 bases lay between the germline ends. Per germline, CDR1 LGHNA and CDR2 YSLEER. CDR3: CASSQGVVGHEQYF. CDR3 nucleotide sequence: TGCGCCAGCAGCCAAGGGGTGGTAGGCCACGAGCAGTACTTC.

This clonotype was detected a few times. This chain's CDR3 is CASSYLAGETDTQYF. In DNA form, the CDR3 reads TGTGCCAGCAGCTACCTAGCGGGAGAGACAGATACGCAGTATTTT. The V and J genes are TRBV7-2 and TRBJ2-3, with 10 bases identical to TRBD2. The germline V gene has CDR1 SGHTA and CDR2 FQGNSA. The trim removed 4 bases at V and 3 bases at J, leaving 4 bases unmatched. The CDR3 sequence is 15 residues long.

This clonotype was observed a handful of times. Compared with germline, one end of the junction differs, possibly owing to a read error. This chain connects TRBV20-1 to TRBJ2-1, with D tentatively TRBD2 (5 bases). Germline V gene data show CDR1 as DFQATT and CDR2 as SNEGSKA (reference sequence). The CDR3 sequence is 15 residues long. The CDR3 is CSAREGPTTDNEQFF. The CDR3 bases are TGCAGTGCTCGAGAGGGCCCCACGACCGACAATGAGCAGTTCTTC.

There are a few counts of this clonotype. V and J are TRBV29-1 and TRBJ2-1, with 8 bases matching TRBD2. V trimming: 4 bases; J trimming: 1 base; junction bases outside the gene matches: 3. From germline, CDR1 is SQVTM and CDR2 ANQGSEA. The CDR3 is 14 amino acids. CDR3 coding DNA: TGCAGCGTTGCGGTAGCGGGGTCCTACAATGAGCAGTTCTTC. Protein sequence: CSVAVAGSYNEQFF.

This clonotype showed up just a few times. The V and J genes are TRBV29-1 and TRBJ2-5, with D perhaps given as TRBD1 or TRBD2 (6 bases each). Germline V lookup: CDR1 SQVTM, CDR2 ANQGSEA. CDR3 size: 13 residues. V lost 6 bases to trimming and J lost 3 bases, with 14 bases between them. The CDR3, as DNA: TGCAGCGTCCTTGGAGGGGGGAAAGAGACCCAGTACTTC. Residues: CSVLGGGKETQYF.

This clonotype was seen a handful of times. In DNA form, the CDR3 reads TGTGCCAGCAGTTTCCTACTAGCATGGCACGAGCAGTACTTC. Translation gives CASSFLLAWHEQYF. This chain uses TRBV28 with TRBJ2-7; the D gene is possibly TRBD2 (6 bases). Looked up from germline, CDR1 is MDHEN and CDR2 is SYDVKM. The CDR3 covers 14 residues. Trimming removed 3 bases at V and 5 bases at J, with 14 bases between.

This clonotype came up a few times. V and J are TRBV9 and TRBJ2-1, with D uncertain. The germline V gene has CDR1 SGDLS and CDR2 YYNGEE. CDR3 length: 13 amino acids. With 0 bases removed from V and 6 bases from J, the gap between germline ends came to 7 bases. The CDR3 sequence is CASSVDEVNEQFF. The CDR3 DNA reads TGTGCCAGCAGCGTAGACGAGGTCAATGAGCAGTTCTTC. The full variable domain, with the rest looked up from reference TRBV9 and TRBJ2-1, is DSGVTQTPKHLITATGQRVTLRCSPRSGDLSVYWYQQSLDQGLQFLIQYYNGEERAKGNILERFSAQQFPDLHSELNLSSLELGDSALYFCASSVDEVNEQFFGPGTRLTVL.

The V call is TRBV20-1, the J call TRBJ2-4; unclear D gene. Trimming removed 5 bases at V and 0 bases at J, with 11 bases between. CDR1 and CDR2 from the germline V gene are DFQATT and SNEGSKA (reference sequence). The CDR3 spans 14 residues. The CDR3 DNA sequence: TGCAGTGCTGGGGTGCCTCTAGCCAAAAACATTCAGTACTTC. Protein product: CSAGVPLAKNIQYF.

The table lists this clonotype with a few counts. The rearrangement uses TRBV6-2 or TRBV6-3 and TRBJ1-6; D possibly corresponds to TRBD1 (6 bases). CDR3 size: 16 residues. V lost 2 bases and J lost 0, with 8 bases in between. Germline V gene sequence: CDR1 MNHEY, CDR2 SVGEGT. The CDR3 nucleotides read TGTGCCAGCAGTTACACGGACAGCTCCTATAATTCACCCCTCCACTTT. Residues: CASSYTDSSYNSPLHF.

This chain uses TRBV10-1 with TRBJ2-3; unclear D gene. V was clipped by 3 bases and J by 4 bases, with 11 bases between them. The CDR3 is 14 residues long. From germline, CDR1 is WNHNN and CDR2 SYGVQD (reference sequence). CDR3: CASSEVGVADTQYF. CDR3 in DNA: TGCGCCAGCAGTGAAGTTGGGGTTGCAGATACGCAGTATTTT.

This clonotype was detected a few times. The chain links TRBV5-1 to TRBJ1-1; D gene ambiguous. CDR1 is SGHRS and CDR2 is YFSETQ in the germline V gene. There are 14 residues in the CDR3. V was pared by 0 bases and J by 1 base, with 7 bases between. The CDR3 DNA follows: TGCGCCAGCAGCTTGGTCGACCCGAACACTGAAGCTTTCTTT. This encodes CASSLVDPNTEAFF. The full variable domain, completed using reference TRBV5-1 and TRBJ1-1, is KAGVTQTPRYLIKTRGQQVTLSCSPISGHRSVSWYQQTPGQGLQFLFEYFSETQRNKGNFPGRFSGRQFSNSRSEMNVSTLELGDSALYLCASSLVDPNTEAFFGQGTRLTVV.

The V and J genes are TRBV6-5 and TRBJ1-4; D unclear. V was trimmed by 0 bases and J by 7 bases, leaving 9 bases between them. There are 14 residues in the CDR3. The germline V gene encodes CDR1 MNHEY and CDR2 SVGAGI. The CDR3, as DNA: TGTGCCAGCAGTTACTCCCGGGGTGTTGAAAAACTGTTTTTT. Translated: CASSYSRGVEKLFF.

In its sample, this clonotype was seen a few times. The chain employs TRBV27 and TRBJ2-4; TRBD1 matches 9 bases. The CDR3 contains 19 residues. V shed 5 bases, J shed 1 base, and the junction held 15 bases outside the gene matches. Germline loops: CDR1 MNHEY, CDR2 SMNVEV (reference sequence). CDR3 amino acids: CASSPTTNRGLGAKNIQYF. CDR3 bases: TGTGCCAGCAGTCCGACAACTAACAGGGGGCTGGGCGCCAAAAACATTCAGTACTTC.

The chain uses TRBV20-1 and TRBJ2-3, with 11 bases lining up with TRBD2. The germline CDR1 and CDR2 sequences are DFQATT and SNEGSKA (reference sequence). V lost 2 bases to trimming and J lost 4 bases; unmatched junction nucleotides: 5. CDR3 length: 15 residues. The CDR3 loop reads CSARMLAGGADTQYF. The CDR3 DNA reads as TGCAGTGCTAGAATGCTAGCGGGAGGCGCAGATACGCAGTATTTT.

The chain links TRBV23-1 to TRBJ2-7; D is ambiguous. TRBV23-1 qualifies as an ORF whose function is uncertain. Trimming shortened V by 2 bases and J by 4 bases, and 15 bases separated the two germline ends. This CDR3 is 15 amino acids long. As DNA, the CDR3 is TGCGCCAGCAGTCAAACCCACAGAGTTATGTACGAGCAGTACTTC. Translation gives CASSQTHRVMYEQYF.

The V and J genes are TRBV23-1 and TRBJ2-5; 9 bases line up with TRBD2. TRBV23-1 is known as an ORF, though its function is uncertain. This CDR3 contains 19 residues. V dropped 2 bases and J dropped 4; count of bases not matched to a gene: 17. CDR3 protein: CASSQPLGATSGLGETQYF. CDR3 DNA: TGCGCCAGCAGTCAACCCTTGGGAGCGACTAGCGGTCTGGGAGAGACCCAGTACTTC.

The chain recombines TRBV5-1 with TRBJ2-1, with D possibly being TRBD2 (7 bases). V lost 2 bases, J lost 6 bases, and 18 bases lay in between. The CDR3 extends over 16 amino acids. In germline, CDR1 is SGHRS, CDR2 YFSETQ. CDR3 nucleotide sequence: TGCGCCAGCAGCTTAATGGGGGGGGGCCGAGGCAATGAGCAGTTCTTC. Translating gives CASSLMGGGRGNEQFF.

The V gene is TRBV9, the J gene TRBJ2-2, with 8 bases identical to TRBD1. Trimming removed 0 bases from V and 4 bases from J; junction bases left unmatched: 2. CDR1 is SGDLS, CDR2 YYNGEE, per germline. The CDR3 sequence is 15 residues long. Here the CDR3 reads CASSVGTGSTGELFF. In nucleotides, the CDR3 is TGTGCCAGCAGCGTAGGGACAGGGAGCACCGGGGAGCTGTTTTTT.

This clonotype showed up just a few times. The V and J genes are TRBV6-2 or TRBV6-3 and TRBJ2-2; no definite D call. The CDR3 length is 14 residues. Trimming removed 0 bases at V and 5 bases at J, with 7 bases between. CDR1 is MNHEY and CDR2 is SVGEGT in the germline V gene. The DNA of the CDR3 is TGTGCCAGCAGTTACTCTCGAGGAACCGGGGAGCTGTTTTTT. This encodes CASSYSRGTGELFF.

This clonotype appeared a few times. The chain recombines TRBV15 with TRBJ2-7; D might be TRBD2 (5 bases). V was shortened by 5 bases and J by 7 bases, with 21 bases between the two germline ends. Germline loops: CDR1 LNHNV, CDR2 YYDKDF (reference sequence). The CDR3 covers 15 residues. CDR3 in amino acids: CATSEEGGDSREQYF. DNA of the CDR3: TGTGCCACCAGCGAAGAGGGCGGAGATTCGAGAGAGCAGTACTTC.

There are many counts of this clonotype. The gene calls are TRBV6-5 and TRBJ2-7; 11 bases align to TRBD2. Per the germline V gene, CDR1 is MNHEY and CDR2 is SVGAGI. This CDR3 region has 14 residues. The V gene end was trimmed by 6 bases and the J gene end by 6 bases; junction bases not matched to a gene: 7. CDR3 amino acids: CASSLTSGSGEQYF. CDR3 DNA sequence: TGTGCCAGCAGCCTAACTAGCGGGAGTGGCGAGCAGTACTTC.

This rearrangement joins TRBV5-5 to TRBJ2-2; D is unclear. V shed 0 bases and J shed 0 bases, with 9 bases lying between them. The CDR3 consists of 16 residues. Germline V gene sequence: CDR1 SGHKS, CDR2 YYEKEE (reference sequence). The CDR3 is CASSLEHWPNTGELFF. DNA for the CDR3: TGTGCCAGCAGCTTGGAGCACTGGCCGAACACCGGGGAGCTGTTTTTT.

This chain uses TRBV12-3 or TRBV12-4 with TRBJ1-2; tentatively, D is TRBD1 (6 bases). Deletions cut 1 base from V and 6 bases from J, with 18 bases between. This CDR3 has 16 amino acids. CDR3 nucleotides: TGTGCCAGCAGTTTAGTCGGGGACACGGCCGAGCATGGCTACACCTTC. Encoded protein: CASSLVGDTAEHGYTF.

This clonotype was observed a handful of times. This chain joins TRBV12-5 and TRBJ2-5, with D unclear. The J call may be incorrect, as the DNA end agrees better with TRBJ2-7. The CDR3 contains 13 residues. The germline V gene has CDR1 LGHNT and CDR2 FRNRAP. CDR3 protein: CASGLDRSYEQYF. CDR3 nucleotide sequence: TGTGCTAGTGGTTTGGACCGGTCCTACGAGCAGTACTTC.

This clonotype was counted between two and nine times. V is TRBV19 and J is TRBJ1-4; no reliable D call. The CDR3 extends over 15 amino acids. CDR1 is LNHDA, CDR2 SQIVND, per germline (reference sequence). V was pared by 8 bases and J by 1 base, with 14 bases between. This chain's CDR3 is CASSPEWGTNEKLFF. Written as DNA, the CDR3 is TGTGCCAGTTCCCCGGAGTGGGGAACTAATGAAAAACTGTTTTTT.